This T cell receptor (beta chain) was sequenced during a study of graft-versus-host responses after intestinal transplantation. Whole-study context: Isolated intestinal, liver-intestinal, or multivisceral transplants were what recipients had.

Study-wide points: In recipient marrow, GvH clones were found, and some appeared first in ileum or blood.

This CDR3 spans 16 amino acids. CDR1 is SGHVS, CDR2 FQNEAQ, per germline. V was clipped by 2 bases and J by 0 bases, with 14 bases between them. As concerns this clone: Its antigen is not known.

The data were produced by immunoSEQ multiplex PCR, yet TCRdb's version contains in-frame clones alone and is incomplete. The repertoire holds under 20,000 clones, with 85% to 95% as singletons. The chain joins TRBV7-8 to TRBJ2-7; D is undetermined. The source is a human patient who received an intestinal transplant, so some T cells may come from the graft donor. The sample was PBMCs, taken 23 days after intestinal transplant. The CDR3 here is CASSLSSGQSSYEQYF. For the CDR3, the DNA is TGTGCCAGCAGCTTAAGCTCAGGCCAGAGCTCCTACGAGCAGTACTTC.